This T cell receptor (beta chain) was captured in a study of OX40 agonist ivuxolimab in advanced cancers. Study-wide context: Intravenous ivuxolimab at 0.01 to 10 mg/kg was given to patients every 2 weeks. Among those treated, three patients had partial responses, one with hepatocellular carcinoma and two with cutaneous melanoma.

Peripheral blood came from all dose cohorts at three timepoints. V was clipped by 4 bases and J by 0 bases; unmatched bases: 4. CDR1 and CDR2 from the germline V gene are MGHRA and YSYEKL. The CDR3 runs to 17 residues. TCRdb's copy holds only in-frame clones and misses some; the assay was immunoSEQ multiplex PCR. The data contain about 12,000 clones, 80% to 95% of them seen just once; the ten biggest clones take up around 75%. The chain couples TRBV4-1 to TRBJ2-1; 12 bases match TRBD2. This clonotype was sampled from an adult with an advanced solid tumor such as melanoma, head and neck, liver or kidney cancer. The input for sequencing was CD4+ or CD8+ T cells sorted from blood, taken in a trial of the OX40 agonist ivuxolimab. The CDR3: CASSLSLAGGSYNEQFF. The DNA for the CDR3 is TGCGCCAGCAGCCTCTCACTAGCGGGGGGCTCCTACAATGAGCAGTTCTTC.